This entry concerns a single TCR beta chain. This clone appeared a single time. Which antigen it targets is not known. Sequence at one end of the junction differs from germline and may be a read error. This sample was taken from a study of cytomegalovirus exposure and HLA in healthy donors (dated by TCRdb to about 2017). For the wider study: An earlier analysis of several hundred of the donors reported 250 to 300 Gb of sequence data and 90 million to 120 million unique TCR beta sequences obtained from about 179 million T cells. Besides the first cohort of roughly 660 subjects, a separate validation cohort made up of 120 or so different subjects was used. High-throughput TCR immunosequencing, statistical association of individual TCRs with disease status, and machine learning were combined to predict cytomegalovirus infection status. Donor age, sex, ethnicity and CMV serostatus were collected together with the repertoire data. Class I and class II HLA loci were covered by the typing at four-digit resolution. The later analysis used no new phenotypic data to find candidate immune exposures, relying instead on TCR beta sequences and their occurrence across donors. All discovery cohort repertoires had been generated on a single sequencing platform. Across about 370 genotyped donors of the cohort, an average of about 250,000 unique TCR beta nucleotide sequences per donor were sequenced, and 15% to 20% of those sequences were non-productive. The study profiled the T cell repertoires of about 720 subjects by immunosequencing and related them to cytomegalovirus serostatus. The number of typed donors differed by locus: about 620-630 for A, B, C, DRB1 and DQB1; roughly 510 for DQA1; 606 for DPA1; and some 470 for DPB1. The study was designed to test whether signatures of past pathogen exposure could be identified by cataloging public T cell receptors. Several DR-DQ haplotypes were handled as single units for association and clustering because linkage in the cohort was strong. An earlier analysis of approximately 640 of the donors applied high-throughput TCR beta sequencing to assess whether each TCR beta V gene segment acted as functional or pseudogenic. Genome-wide SNP genotypes for about 65% of the roughly 700 donors were used in a later genetic analysis, which treated that subset as a discovery cohort. An early release covering 500 to 750 HLA-typed donors comprised approximately 290 gigabases of sequencing data and around 86 million unique TCR sequences. Of the approximately 400 genotyped donors, roughly 80% fell in the genetic ancestry cluster associated with self-reported Caucasian donors. In a later analysis, previously published TCR beta repertoires from roughly 710 donors were re-analyzed and high-resolution HLA genotyping was added so that TCR occurrence patterns could be studied. The investigation overall reported the following: The presence/absence analyses assumed that sequencing depth was roughly uniform across donors, and that assumption may not be true. A total of 164 TCR beta chains were listed by the study as associated with cytomegalovirus. Because counts were too low, roughly 17 rarely observed V segments, including chromosome 9 orphons, were left out of the earlier analysis of approximately 580 of the donors. Several of the top co-occurrence clusters appeared to be linked to parvovirus B19, influenza, CMV and Epstein-Barr virus, according to a later analysis. Across donors, most TCR sequences were observed very rarely, whereas some public TCRs were present in many individuals. The authors suggested that the approach could potentially be extended to other disease states and immunological phenotypes. An association between a missense DCLRE1C variant and V-gene and J-gene trimming of TCR beta chains was found in a later genetic analysis and replicated in an independent cohort. In this cohort, only TCR beta chains were sequenced, and detectable features were limited by the absence of alpha or paired-chain data. Compared with the roughly 700-donor mean, donors in an Asian-associated ancestry cluster had fewer N-insertions in productive TCRs, according to a later genetic analysis. In a later analysis, most CMV-associated TCR beta chains were found to appear HLA-restricted, with HLA associations seemingly driven largely by CMV exposure. Because HLA typing was missing for some donors at each locus, association tests included only the typed subset. Immune exposure information for the cohort was limited to CMV serostatus. In a later analysis, TCR association rates were found to vary across HLA loci, with the most associated TCRs seen for DRB1 alleles and the fewest for HLA-C alleles. In an earlier analysis of 587 of the donors, most TCR beta V segments appeared in productive rearrangements about 87% or about 30% of the time, broadly matching IMGT annotations. A further reported finding was that TCR beta sequences accurately predicted the HLA-A and HLA-B alleles for most subjects in the first cohort. The classifier was reported to diagnose cytomegalovirus status with high specificity and sensitivity in both the original cohort and the validation cohort. Strong co-occurrence of HLA alleles, especially DR and DQ, made assigning TCR associations to individual alleles difficult. Correlated functional status among segregating V segments might be attributable to linkage disequilibrium, but an unknown experimental factor could not be ruled out. In vitro tests confirmed that three of the cytomegalovirus-associated TCR beta chains recognize cytomegalovirus antigens. In a later analysis, HLA-associated TCR beta chains showed more clonal expansion and lower generation probabilities than non-associated chains that were equally common. Specific HLA alleles were associated with 16,951 TCR beta sequences at a false discovery rate of 0.05 in a later analysis. The 87-base-pair reads could not distinguish some IMGT-functional V segments, including TRBV6-2 and TRBV6-3, so those segments were excluded. A cluster of highly shared sequence variants was judged likely to represent a technical artifact of the sequencing pipeline.

The cohort comprised hundreds of healthy bone marrow donors. At the time of sampling, every cohort member was nominally healthy, though immune exposures that went unrecorded were likely present. The donor tested CMV seropositive, placing the donor among the 289 seropositive members of the cohort. A peripheral blood sample was collected from each donor, and TCR beta sequencing was performed on peripheral blood mononuclear cells. The Qiagen DNeasy Blood Extraction Kit was used to extract genomic DNA from the blood cell samples. The cysteine opens and the phenylalanine closes a CDR3 of 15 amino acids. The kept DNA is CDR3 alone, 45 bases in frame from the first base. Looking up the germline V gene yields CDR1 MNHNS and CDR2 SASEGT. Receptors were amplified or captured by the immunoSEQ multiplex PCR assay. A mixture of 60 forward primers for TCR Vbeta segments and 13 reverse primers for TCR Jbeta segments was used in the multiplex PCR. The CDR3 region of rearranged TCR beta genes was amplified from genomic DNA by a multiplex PCR assay. On the Illumina HiSeq System, the amplified TCR beta libraries were sequenced as 87-base-pair reads. Per the original workflow: A later analysis tallied roughly 78 million unique TCR beta chains across the 666 repertoires, and about 10 million of those chains were shared by two or more donors. Raw reads were error-corrected and collapsed into unique sequences by a nearest-neighbor algorithm in which closely related sequences were merged to remove PCR and sequencing errors. V, D and J gene segments were assigned by aligning CDR3 sequences to IMGT reference sequences. Each retained sequence needed at least a six-nucleotide match to both a V gene segment and a J gene segment. A rearrangement was called productive if the CDR3 had no stop codons and remained in frame with V and J, and every other rearrangement was called non-productive. Following IMGT convention, CDR3 was defined as the stretch from the second conserved V-encoded cysteine up to the conserved J-encoded phenylalanine. In an earlier analysis of around 570 of the donors, sequences lacking an unambiguous match to a single V gene segment were excluded. In an earlier analysis of approximately 610 of the donors, V segments were called functional above 56.7% productive rearrangements and were called segregating when the between-donor standard deviation exceeded 5%. A statistical classification framework was built for diagnosing cytomegalovirus status from the catalog of TCR beta chain sequences. A later analysis assigned V and J genes by comparing TCR nucleotide sequences with IMGT/GENE-DB human TR gene sequences. Using the TCRdist pipeline, a later analysis assigned CDR3 sequences along with most-parsimonious VDJ recombination scenarios. A later analysis defined each TCR beta chain by its CDR3 amino acid sequence plus V-gene family, and excluded reads lacking a unique V-gene family. To address suspected cross-contamination and a sequencing artifact, a later analysis removed under 600 highly shared, low-generation-probability nucleotide sequences. In a later analysis, a clonal expansion index was calculated for each public chain from normalized within-repertoire ranks of inferred template counts. A later analysis computed generation probabilities with a VDJ recombination model fitted to out-of-frame rearrangements, and checked the results against IGoR. Hypergeometric tests were used in a later analysis to score TCR-TCR, TCR-HLA and TCR-CMV co-occurrence, with a repertoire-size bias correction applied to the TCR pairs. A later analysis estimated false discovery rates by permuting HLA or CMV assignments 20 times. In a later analysis, co-occurring TCRs were grouped with DBSCAN, and TCRdist sequence similarity was added when clustering was performed within HLA-allele-positive subsets. For co-occurrence clustering, repertoires with fewer than 30,000 or more than 120,000 public chains were excluded, along with five or six repertoires with anomalous nucleotide sharing. Here the immuneACCESS table is served through TCRdb, limited to in-frame sequences with V and J called. Missing clones are a known gap in these copies; in checked studies unresolved V genes cover under half, and the rest lacks a known reason. That table furnishes V, J and clone size, whereas the DNA furnished D and trimming. For this sample there are roughly 170,000 clones; just over 75% appear just once. About 1.5% of the sample goes to the ten largest clones.

Recombination linked TRBV6-1 to TRBJ2-7; 7 central bases correspond to TRBD1. The sequenced sample consisted of PBMCs. This receptor was obtained from a woman aged 30 to 39 in good health and CMV-seropositive. The base sequence is TGTGCCAGCACTGAAACGACGACAGGGCACTACGAGCAGTACTTC. It translates as CASTETTTGHYEQYF.